The 25 T cell receptor beta chains presented below share a single source sample, sequenced in a study of T-cell memory formation after mild COVID-19. TCRdb called the 5' RACE reads again in MiXCR, with one record for every CDR3 protein. In the table there are fewer than 500,000 distinct CDR3 sequences, more than 20% of which are singletons. What was sequenced was PBMCs or a T cell subset sorted from them (not recorded which). The receptors shown here come from an adult woman who had mild COVID-19 (a few samples of this study predate the infection). Cell type and time point are not known.

The chain links TRBV5-1 to TRBJ2-7, with 8 bases identical to TRBD1. Germline CDR1 SGHRS, CDR2 YFSETQ. This CDR3 comprises 15 residues. V lost 4 bases to trimming and J lost 4 bases; unmatched junction nucleotides: 10. The CDR3 loop reads CASSTSDREVYEQYF. The DNA for the CDR3 is TGCGCCAGCAGCACATCGGACAGGGAGGTTTACGAGCAGTACTTC.

V and J are TRBV5-1 and TRBJ2-6; D may be TRBD1 (6 bases). CDR1 and CDR2 from the germline V gene are SGHRS and YFSETQ. CDR3 length: 16 residues. The ends were cut back, 4 bases at V and 0 bases at J, with 11 bases in the middle. CDR3 region: CASSLDRTSGANVLTF. The CDR3 coding sequence is TGCGCCAGCAGCCTCGACAGGACCTCTGGGGCCAACGTCCTGACTTTC.

This clonotype was seen a few times. An end of the junction differs from the germline gene, which may be a read error. The V and J genes are TRBV11-3 and TRBJ2-5, with D uncertain. The length of the CDR3 is 14 residues. From germline, CDR1 is SGHNT and CDR2 YENEEA. The CDR3 sequence: CASSSLTYQETQYF. The CDR3, as DNA: TGTGCCAGCAGCTCGCTCACGTACCAGGAGACCCAGTACTTC.

The V call is TRBV20-1, the J call TRBJ1-1, with no clear D. V was cut by 3 bases and J by 0 bases, with 8 bases left in between. The germline V gene has CDR1 DFQATT and CDR2 SNEGSKA (reference sequence). There are 13 residues in the CDR3. DNA for the CDR3: TGCAGTGCTAGGAACAGCCTGAACACTGAAGCTTTCTTT. Protein product: CSARNSLNTEAFF.

This clonotype was seen more than once but under ten times. The chain couples TRBV29-1 to TRBJ1-2; no clear D. The CDR3 loop spans 15 amino acids. V was shortened by 4 bases and J by 3 bases, with 18 bases between the two germline ends. Looked up from germline, CDR1 is SQVTM and CDR2 is ANQGSEA. CDR3 DNA sequence: TGCAGCGTTGGGGGTGGAAGAGACGGATACTATGGCTACACCTTC. Its translation: CSVGGGRDGYYGYTF.

Only a few counts were recorded for this clonotype. The chain joins TRBV12-3 or TRBV12-4 to TRBJ1-4; weak D call: TRBD1 (5 bases). With 2 bases removed from V and 5 bases from J, the gap between germline ends came to 12 bases. This CDR3 comprises 15 residues. DNA of the CDR3: TGTGCCAGCAGTTTAAGGTGGGGGGAGAATGAAAAACTGTTTTTT. It specifies CASSLRWGENEKLFF.

The rearrangement links TRBV29-1 to TRBJ1-2; D is unresolved. This CDR3 contains 11 residues. Trimming stripped 4 bases from V and 5 bases from J, with 8 bases between. In germline, CDR1 is SQVTM, CDR2 ANQGSEA. The CDR3, as DNA: TGCAGCGTTGTTGGAGGGTATGGCTACACCTTC. It is translated as CSVVGGYGYTF.

V and J are TRBV7-9 and TRBJ2-7, with 9 bases identical to TRBD1. The CDR3 is 15 amino acids. V shed 4 bases and J 1 base; nucleotides not matched to a gene: 5. Per the germline V gene, CDR1 is SEHNR and CDR2 is FQNEAQ (reference sequence). The CDR3 DNA sequence: TGTGCCAGCAGCTGGGTAGGGACAGGGTCCTACGAGCAGTACTTC. Its protein is CASSWVGTGSYEQYF.

Only a few counts were recorded for this clonotype. This chain links TRBV6-4 with TRBJ2-2, with 7 bases fitting TRBD1. The J segment lost 2 bases and the V segment lost 5 bases, leaving 5 bases of the junction unmatched. Germline values: CDR1 MRHNA, CDR2 SNTAGT. This CDR3 region has 15 residues. The DNA of the CDR3 is TGTGCCAGCAGTCGACAGGGCAGAAACACCGGGGAGCTGTTTTTT. This gives the protein CASSRQGRNTGELFF.

This clonotype has more than one count but fewer than ten. This CDR3 reads CASSFPVGGGTEAFF. CDR3 nucleotides: TGTGCCAGCAGCTTCCCCGTGGGGGGCGGAACTGAAGCTTTCTTT. The chain is built from TRBV7-9 and TRBJ1-1; D is possibly TRBD1 (6 bases). The CDR3 is 15 residues long. Between the trimmed V and J ends, which lost 3 bases and 5 bases, there was a span of 16 bases. Germline V gene data show CDR1 as SEHNR and CDR2 as FQNEAQ (reference sequence). The whole variable domain, filled in from reference TRBV7-9 and TRBJ1-1, reads DTGVSQNPRHKITKRGQNVTFRCDPISEHNRLYWYRQTLGQGPEFLTYFQNEAQLEKSRLLSDRFSAERPKGSFSTLEIQRTEQGDSAMYLCASSFPVGGGTEAFFGQGTRLTVV.

This clonotype was seen a few times. The genes are TRBV5-1 and TRBJ2-1; D gene unclear. The CDR3 is 13 amino acids. The germline CDR1 and CDR2 sequences are SGHRS and YFSETQ. V was trimmed by 0 bases and J by 6 bases, leaving 7 bases between them. The CDR3 region has the DNA TGCGCCAGCAGCTTGGATTGGGGCAATGAGCAGTTCTTC. It yields the protein CASSLDWGNEQFF.

This clonotype showed up just a few times. The genes are TRBV2 and TRBJ2-3; 9 nucleotides line up with TRBD2. Per the germline V gene, CDR1 is SNHLY and CDR2 is FYNNEI. V lost 7 bases and J lost 12; bases outside the gene matches: 5. The CDR3 is 11 amino acids. This CDR3 reads CASTTSGTQYF. CDR3 nucleotides: TGTGCCAGCACGACTAGCGGAACCCAGTATTTT.

This clonotype turned up a few times. The chain uses TRBV24-1 and TRBJ1-2; TRBD1 might be the D (5 bases). CDR3 length: 13 amino acids. The V gene lost 4 bases and the J gene lost 8 bases, with 13 bases spanning the gap. Germline V lookup: CDR1 KGHDR, CDR2 SFDVKD. Written as DNA, the CDR3 is TGTGCCACCAGTGAAGGGACGGTCAGCGGCTACACCTTC. The encoded protein is CATSEGTVSGYTF.

The chain uses TRBV20-1 and TRBJ1-2; D might be TRBD1 (5 bases). The CDR3 length is 15 residues. The germline V gene has CDR1 DFQATT and CDR2 SNEGSKA (reference sequence). V dropped 0 bases and J dropped 3 bases, with 14 bases sitting between them. CDR3 coding DNA: TGCAGTGCTAGAGATCTTCAACGGGGCGACTATGGCTACACCTTC. It is translated as CSARDLQRGDYGYTF.

This clonotype has just a few counts. The chain carries TRBV6-2 or TRBV6-3 and TRBJ2-7, with 11 bases that match TRBD1. This CDR3 has 15 amino acids. With 5 bases clipped from V and 4 bases from J, the junction kept 7 bases outside the gene matches. Germline-derived CDR1 and CDR2 are MNHEY and SVGEGT. The CDR3, as DNA: TGTGCCAGCAGTGACCCCGGGGACAGGGGGTACGAGCAGTACTTC. Amino acids: CASSDPGDRGYEQYF.

Only a few counts were recorded for this clonotype. The gene calls are TRBV2 and TRBJ2-1; D unclear. This CDR3 spans 13 amino acids. Trimming left V 4 bases short and J 11 bases short, with 15 bases between. In germline, CDR1 is SNHLY, CDR2 FYNNEI. The CDR3 DNA is TGTGCCAGCAGTGGGCTTTTTGTGGAGAAGCAGTTCTTC. Translation: CASSGLFVEKQFF. The whole variable domain, filled in from reference TRBV2 and TRBJ2-1, reads EPEVTQTPSHQVTQMGQEVILRCVPISNHLYFYWYRQILGQKVEFLVSFYNNEISEKSEIFDDQFSVERPDGSNFTLKIRSTKLEDSAMYFCASSGLFVEKQFFGPGTRLTVL.

The rearrangement joins TRBV25-1 to TRBJ1-1; 8 nucleotides align to TRBD1. Germline loops: CDR1 MGHDK, CDR2 SYGVNS. V was clipped by 4 bases and J by 11 bases; unmatched bases: 6. The CDR3 is made up of 12 amino acids. Here the CDR3 reads CASSGTGRVAFF. CDR3 DNA sequence: TGTGCCAGCAGTGGGACAGGGAGGGTGGCTTTCTTT.

In this sample, this clonotype turned up a few times. The chain joins TRBV3-1 to TRBJ1-1; weak D call: TRBD1 (5 bases). Germline V gene lookup returns CDR1 LGHDT and CDR2 YNNKEL (reference sequence). The CDR3 length is 13 residues. V was cut by 0 bases and J by 9 bases, with 11 bases left in between. CDR3 sequence: CASSQDMAGKAFF. The CDR3, as DNA: TGTGCCAGCAGCCAAGATATGGCAGGGAAAGCTTTCTTT.

The chain carries TRBV5-1 and TRBJ2-5; D is perhaps TRBD2 (6 bases). There are 15 residues in the CDR3. The germline gives CDR1 SGHRS, CDR2 YFSETQ. V was pared by 4 bases and J by 3 bases, with 16 bases between. In nucleotides, the CDR3 is TGCGCCAGCAGCCTGATTGGGGGAGGTGAAGAGACCCAGTACTTC. Encoded protein: CASSLIGGGEETQYF.

The V and J genes are TRBV29-1 and TRBJ1-2, with D possibly TRBD1 on 6 matching bases. Germline V lookup: CDR1 SQVTM, CDR2 ANQGSEA. The CDR3 sequence is 13 residues long. With 2 bases removed from V and 5 bases from J, the gap between germline ends came to 12 bases. The CDR3 spells CSVEQGLGYGYTF. The CDR3 DNA reads as TGCAGCGTTGAACAGGGGCTGGGGTATGGCTACACCTTC.

The V gene is TRBV20-1, the J gene TRBJ2-1, with TRBD1 identical over 7 bases. The CDR3 is 12 residues long. Germline values: CDR1 DFQATT, CDR2 SNEGSKA (reference sequence). Trimming at V came to 4 bases and at J to 5 bases, leaving 2 bases not matched to a gene. CDR3 bases: TGCAGTGCTATAGGACAGGACAATGAGCAGTTCTTC. It specifies CSAIGQDNEQFF.

This clonotype was recorded only once. This chain connects TRBV19 to TRBJ2-7; D might be TRBD1 (6 bases). Germline-derived CDR1 and CDR2 are LNHDA and SQIVND (reference sequence). The CDR3 totals 16 residues. In DNA, the CDR3 is TGTGCAGAGACAGGCCCCTCAACTCCCGTTGGCTACGAGCAGTACTTC. Translating it yields CAETGPSTPVGYEQYF.

The V and J genes are TRBV5-1 and TRBJ1-1; no definite D call. The V gene lost 4 bases and the J gene lost 5 bases, with 18 bases spanning the gap. CDR1 and CDR2 from the germline V gene are SGHRS and YFSETQ. This CDR3 contains 15 residues. The chain's CDR3 is CASSRGEVLGTEAFF. DNA of the CDR3: TGCGCCAGCAGCCGGGGAGAAGTTTTAGGGACTGAAGCTTTCTTT. The whole variable domain, remainder taken from reference TRBV5-1 and TRBJ1-1, is KAGVTQTPRYLIKTRGQQVTLSCSPISGHRSVSWYQQTPGQGLQFLFEYFSETQRNKGNFPGRFSGRQFSNSRSEMNVSTLELGDSALYLCASSRGEVLGTEAFFGQGTRLTVV.

This clonotype was observed a few times. The chain has TRBV2 and TRBJ2-2, with no clear D. The CDR3 length is 14 residues. Per the germline V gene, CDR1 is SNHLY and CDR2 is FYNNEI. The germline V and J ends were trimmed by 5 bases and 2 bases, with 9 bases remaining between them. This CDR3 reads CASSKQVNTGELFF. The CDR3 coding sequence is TGTGCCAGCAGTAAGCAAGTCAACACCGGGGAGCTGTTTTTT.

A few counts support this clonotype. The chain joins TRBV7-2 to TRBJ1-2; D call uncertain. Germline CDR1 is SGHTA and CDR2 is FQGNSA. V dropped 1 base and J dropped 4 bases, with 4 bases sitting between them. CDR3 length: 12 amino acids. CDR3 loop: CASSLVLYGYTF. DNA of the CDR3: TGTGCCAGCAGCTTAGTTCTCTATGGCTACACCTTC.